This entry lists 9 T cell receptor beta chains sequenced from one sample in a study of Graves' ophthalmopathy and Graves' hyperthyroidism. The TCR beta CDR3 regions underwent amplification from RNA transcripts. HTBI primers served in a first-round RT-PCR, which a second-round multiplex PCR followed. Each CDR3 protein gets one entry after TCRdb re-called the multiplex PCR reads with MiXCR. The sample has around 1,000,000 distinct CDR3 sequences, 35% to 40% seen once. The material sequenced was peripheral blood or thyroid tissue (not recorded which). These receptors were collected from an adult man with Graves' hyperthyroidism.

This clonotype was detected many times. V usage is TRBV20-1 and J usage is TRBJ1-2, with 9 bases that match TRBD1. V was clipped by 6 bases and J by 4 bases; unmatched bases: 12. From germline, CDR1 is DFQATT and CDR2 SNEGSKA (reference sequence). The CDR3 is 15 residues long. CDR3 sequence reads: CSAIADRGAFYGYTF. In DNA, the CDR3 is TGCAGTGCAATTGCCGACAGGGGGGCCTTCTATGGCTACACCTTC.

Many counts were recorded for this clonotype. This sequence joins TRBV19 and TRBJ2-2; unclear D gene. Germline CDR1 is LNHDA and CDR2 is SQIVND (reference sequence). The CDR3 extends over 16 amino acids. V shed 1 base and J shed 2 bases, with 11 bases lying between them. CDR3 sequence (DNA): TGTGCCAGTAGTATAGGCCCCAACACTAACACCGGGGAGCTGTTTTTT. The encoded protein is CASSIGPNTNTGELFF. The full variable domain, completed using reference TRBV19 and TRBJ2-2, is DGGITQSPKYLFRKEGQNVTLSCEQNLNHDAMYWYRQDPGQGLRLIYYSQIVNDFQKGDIAEGYSVSREKKESFPLTVTSAQKNPTAFYLCASSIGPNTNTGELFFGEGSRLTVL.

This clonotype was found many times. J is TRBJ2-7 and V is TRBV7-9; TRBD1 matches at 7 bases. V was pared by 1 base and J by 2 bases, with 5 bases of the junction left unmatched. CDR1 and CDR2 (germline): SEHNR, FQNEAQ (reference sequence). CDR3 length equals 15 residues. The CDR3 sequence: CASSLGGQNPYEQYF. CDR3 in DNA: TGTGCCAGCAGCTTAGGGGGACAGAACCCCTACGAGCAGTACTTC.

This clonotype was counted only a few times. The chain has TRBV10-3 and TRBJ1-5; 7 bases are shared with TRBD1. The J call may not be correct, given that the DNA end is closer to TRBJ2-5. The CDR3 consists of 14 residues. Germline CDR1 is ENHRY and CDR2 is SYGVKD. The CDR3 reads CATRDRASNQPQYF. In DNA form, the CDR3 reads TGTGCCACCAGGGACAGAGCTAGCAATCAGCCCCAGTACTTC.

This clonotype was found many times. The rearrangement joins TRBV10-3 to TRBJ1-1; possible D gene TRBD1, 6 bases. Germline V gene lookup returns CDR1 ENHRY and CDR2 SYGVKD. The CDR3 has 14 amino acids. V was trimmed by 7 bases and J by 3 bases, leaving 15 bases between them. DNA for the CDR3: TGTGCCATCAAAAGGAGGGACATAGACACTGAAGCTTTCTTT. Residues: CAIKRRDIDTEAFF.

This clonotype has ten or more counts. V and J are TRBV29-1 and TRBJ2-7; 10 nucleotides agree with TRBD1. Germline V gene lookup returns CDR1 SQVTM and CDR2 ANQGSEA. The J segment lost 1 base and the V segment lost 6 bases, leaving 3 bases of the junction unmatched. The CDR3 is made up of 13 amino acids. CDR3 nucleotide sequence: TGCAGCGTGGGACAGGGGATGTCCTACGAGCAGTACTTC. Residues: CSVGQGMSYEQYF.

Notes on this clonotype: No conserved phenylalanine or tryptophan is present at the end of the CDR3, so a read error is the likely explanation. The genes are TRBV12-3 or TRBV12-4 and TRBJ2-7; tentatively, D is TRBD1 (6 bases). This CDR3 is built from 14 residues. Between the trimmed V and J ends, which lost 4 bases and 5 bases, there was a span of 15 bases. CDR3 sequence: CASSYRDNGNEQYL. CDR3 nucleotide sequence: TGTGCCAGCAGTTACCGGGACAACGGTAACGAGCAGTACTTA.

This clonotype appeared once. This clone may be a read error of a much larger clone one base away. The V and J genes are TRBV5-6 and TRBJ2-7, with TRBD1 as a possible D gene (6 bases). This CDR3 region has 15 residues. Per the germline V gene, CDR1 is SGHDT and CDR2 is YYEEEE. The CDR3 DNA sequence: TGTGCCAGCAGCTTATCTTCACAGGGTACCTACGAGCACTACTTC. Amino acid sequence: CASSLSSQGTYEHYF.

This clonotype was found many times. This rearrangement joins TRBV29-1 to TRBJ2-2, with TRBD1 matching 9 bases. The CDR3 loop spans 15 amino acids. V was clipped by 4 bases and J by 5 bases; unmatched bases: 8. Germline lookup yields CDR1 SQVTM and CDR2 ANQGSEA. CDR3 loop: CSVGKTGGLTGELFF. CDR3 in DNA: TGCAGCGTTGGAAAGACAGGGGGTCTGACCGGGGAGCTGTTTTTT.